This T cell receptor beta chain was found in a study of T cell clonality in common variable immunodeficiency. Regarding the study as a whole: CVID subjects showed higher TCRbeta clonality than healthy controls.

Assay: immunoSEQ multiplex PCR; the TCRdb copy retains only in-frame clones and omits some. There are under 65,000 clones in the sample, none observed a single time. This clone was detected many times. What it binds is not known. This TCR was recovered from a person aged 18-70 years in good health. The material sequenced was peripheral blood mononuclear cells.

Partial CDR3 DNA: TGTGCCAGCAGCTTTGGTACTGGGGCCAGCTACGAG. This sequence encodes CASSFGTGASYE. The full-length CDR3 reads as CASSFGTGASYEQYF. V and J are TRBV7-9 and TRBJ2-7, with D possibly matching TRBD1 (5 bases). The read ends 3 residues early relative to the CDR3; the germline J gene fills the gap. Germline CDR1 reads SEHNR; CDR2 reads FQNEAQ (reference sequence). Trimming left V 3 bases short and J 3 bases short, with 15 bases between. This CDR3 region has 15 residues.